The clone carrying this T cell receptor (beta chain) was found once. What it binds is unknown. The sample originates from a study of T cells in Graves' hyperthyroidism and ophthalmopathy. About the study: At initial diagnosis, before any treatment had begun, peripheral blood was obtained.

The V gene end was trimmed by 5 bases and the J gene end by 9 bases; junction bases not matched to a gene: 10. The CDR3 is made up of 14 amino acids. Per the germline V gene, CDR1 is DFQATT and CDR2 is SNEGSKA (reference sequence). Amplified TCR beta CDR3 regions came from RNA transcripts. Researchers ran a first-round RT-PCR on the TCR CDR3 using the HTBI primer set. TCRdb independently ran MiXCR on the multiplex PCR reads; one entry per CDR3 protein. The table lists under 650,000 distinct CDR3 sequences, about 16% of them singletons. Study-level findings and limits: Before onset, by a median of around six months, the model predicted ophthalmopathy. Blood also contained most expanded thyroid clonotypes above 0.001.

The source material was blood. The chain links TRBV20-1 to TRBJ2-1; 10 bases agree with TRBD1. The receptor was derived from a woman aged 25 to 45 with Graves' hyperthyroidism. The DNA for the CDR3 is TGCAGTGCTTCGACAGGGGGCTTGTATGGTGAGCAGTTCTTC. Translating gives CSASTGGLYGEQFF.